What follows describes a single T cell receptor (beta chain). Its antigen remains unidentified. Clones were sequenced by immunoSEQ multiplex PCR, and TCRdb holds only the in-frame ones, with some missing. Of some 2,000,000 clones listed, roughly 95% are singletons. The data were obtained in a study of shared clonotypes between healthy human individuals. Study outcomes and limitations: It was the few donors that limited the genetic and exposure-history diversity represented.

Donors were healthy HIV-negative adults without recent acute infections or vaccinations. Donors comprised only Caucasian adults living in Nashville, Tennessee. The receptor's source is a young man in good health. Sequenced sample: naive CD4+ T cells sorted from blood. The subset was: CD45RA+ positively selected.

CDR3 nucleotide sequence: TGTGCCAGCAGCGCCAGGACTAGCGGGAGAATGTACGAGCAGTACTTC. Translation: CASSARTSGRMYEQYF. The chain uses TRBV7-9 and TRBJ2-7; TRBD2 matches at 13 bases. Germline trimming cut 5 bases from V and 4 bases from J; bases unmatched to any gene: 8. This CDR3 contains 16 residues. CDR1 and CDR2 (germline): SEHNR, FQNEAQ (reference sequence).